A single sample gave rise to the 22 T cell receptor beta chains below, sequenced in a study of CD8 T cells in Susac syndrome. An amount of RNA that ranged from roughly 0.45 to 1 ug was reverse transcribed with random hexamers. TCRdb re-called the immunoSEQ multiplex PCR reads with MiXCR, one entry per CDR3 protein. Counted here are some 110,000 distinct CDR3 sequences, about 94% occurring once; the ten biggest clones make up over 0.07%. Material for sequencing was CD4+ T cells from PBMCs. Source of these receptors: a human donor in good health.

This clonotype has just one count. The CDR3 DNA follows: TGTGCCAGCAGCAGAGGGGGCTCGGCAGATACGCAGTATTTT. Its translation is CASSRGGSADTQYF. The J gene is TRBJ2-3, the V gene TRBV13; TRBD1 matches 7 bases. Looked up from germline, CDR1 is PRHDT and CDR2 is FYEKMQ (reference sequence). With 5 bases clipped from V and 4 bases from J, the junction kept 6 bases outside the gene matches. The CDR3 is 14 amino acids.

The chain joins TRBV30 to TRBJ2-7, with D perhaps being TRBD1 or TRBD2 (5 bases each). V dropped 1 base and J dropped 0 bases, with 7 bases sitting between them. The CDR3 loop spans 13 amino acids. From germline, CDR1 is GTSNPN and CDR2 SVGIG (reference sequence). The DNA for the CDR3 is TGTGCCTGGAGTGCCGGGACCTCCTACGAGCAGTACTTC. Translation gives CAWSAGTSYEQYF.

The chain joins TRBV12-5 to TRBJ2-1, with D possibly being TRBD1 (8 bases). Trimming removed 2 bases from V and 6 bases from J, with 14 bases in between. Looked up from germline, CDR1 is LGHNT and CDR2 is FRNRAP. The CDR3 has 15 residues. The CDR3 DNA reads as TGTGCTAGTGGTTTGTCCTACAGGGGGGGCAATGAGCAGTTCTTC. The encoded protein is CASGLSYRGGNEQFF.

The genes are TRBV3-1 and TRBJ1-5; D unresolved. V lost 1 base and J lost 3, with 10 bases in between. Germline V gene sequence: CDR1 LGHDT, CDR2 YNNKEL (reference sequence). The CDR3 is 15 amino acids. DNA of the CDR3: TGTGCCAGCAGCCAAGGGCAGGTCAACAATCAGCCCCAGCATTTT. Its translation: CASSQGQVNNQPQHF.

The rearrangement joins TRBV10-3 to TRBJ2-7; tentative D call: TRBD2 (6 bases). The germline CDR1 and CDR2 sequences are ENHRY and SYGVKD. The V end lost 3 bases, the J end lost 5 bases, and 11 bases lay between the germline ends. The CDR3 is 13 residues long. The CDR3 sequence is CAISDMEGNEQYF. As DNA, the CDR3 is TGTGCCATCAGTGATATGGAGGGTAACGAGCAGTACTTC.

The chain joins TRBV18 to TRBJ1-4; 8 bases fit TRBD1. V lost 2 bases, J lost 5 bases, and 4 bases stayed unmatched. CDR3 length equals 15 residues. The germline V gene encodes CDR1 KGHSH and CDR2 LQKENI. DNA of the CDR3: TGTGCCAGCTCACCAAGGGACAGGAGAAATGAAAAACTGTTTTTT. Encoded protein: CASSPRDRRNEKLFF.

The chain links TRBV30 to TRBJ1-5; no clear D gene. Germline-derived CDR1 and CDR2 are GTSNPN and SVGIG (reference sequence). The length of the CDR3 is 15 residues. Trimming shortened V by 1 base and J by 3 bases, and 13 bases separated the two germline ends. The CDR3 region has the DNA TGTGCCTGGAGTGCATATGGAGGGCTCAATCAGCCCCAGCATTTT. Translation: CAWSAYGGLNQPQHF.

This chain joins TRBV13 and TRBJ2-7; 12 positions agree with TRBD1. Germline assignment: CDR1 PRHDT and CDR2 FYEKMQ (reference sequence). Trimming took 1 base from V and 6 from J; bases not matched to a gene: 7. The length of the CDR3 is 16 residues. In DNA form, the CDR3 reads TGTGCCAGCAGCTTAGTGGGACAGGGGGCGCGGGGCGAGCAGTACTTC. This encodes CASSLVGQGARGEQYF.

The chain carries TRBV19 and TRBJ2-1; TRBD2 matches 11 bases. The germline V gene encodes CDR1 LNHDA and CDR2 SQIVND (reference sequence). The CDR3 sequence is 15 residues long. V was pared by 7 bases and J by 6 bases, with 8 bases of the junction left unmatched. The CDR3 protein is CASTVAGGPSNEQFF. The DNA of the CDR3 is TGTGCCAGTACCGTAGCGGGAGGGCCGTCCAATGAGCAGTTCTTC. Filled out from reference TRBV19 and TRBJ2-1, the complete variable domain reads DGGITQSPKYLFRKEGQNVTLSCEQNLNHDAMYWYRQDPGQGLRLIYYSQIVNDFQKGDIAEGYSVSREKKESFPLTVTSAQKNPTAFYLCASTVAGGPSNEQFFGPGTRLTVL.

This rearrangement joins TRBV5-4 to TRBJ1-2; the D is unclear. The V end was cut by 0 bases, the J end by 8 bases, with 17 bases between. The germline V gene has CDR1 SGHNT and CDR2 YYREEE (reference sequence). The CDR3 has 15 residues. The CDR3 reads CASSLGGRVAEGYTF. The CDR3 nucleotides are TGTGCCAGCAGCTTGGGAGGGAGGGTCGCGGAGGGCTACACCTTC.

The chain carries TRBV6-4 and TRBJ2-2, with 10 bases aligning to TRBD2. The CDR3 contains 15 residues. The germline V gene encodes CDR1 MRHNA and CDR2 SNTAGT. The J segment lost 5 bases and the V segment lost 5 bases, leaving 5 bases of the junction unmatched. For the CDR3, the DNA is TGTGCCAGCAGTCGCCTAGCGGGAGTAACCGGGGAGCTGTTTTTT. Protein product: CASSRLAGVTGELFF.

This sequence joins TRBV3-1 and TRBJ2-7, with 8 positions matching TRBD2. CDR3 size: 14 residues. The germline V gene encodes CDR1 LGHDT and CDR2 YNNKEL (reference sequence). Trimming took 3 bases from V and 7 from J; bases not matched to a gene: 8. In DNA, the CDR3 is TGTGCCAGCAGCCACGACGGGAGGGTGGGGGAGCAGTACTTC. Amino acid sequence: CASSHDGRVGEQYF.

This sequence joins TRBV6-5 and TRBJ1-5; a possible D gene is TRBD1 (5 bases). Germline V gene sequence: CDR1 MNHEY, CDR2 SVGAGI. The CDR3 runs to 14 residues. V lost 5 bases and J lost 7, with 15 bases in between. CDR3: CASSVQEAGQPQHF. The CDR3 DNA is TGTGCCAGCAGTGTACAGGAGGCAGGGCAGCCCCAGCATTTT.

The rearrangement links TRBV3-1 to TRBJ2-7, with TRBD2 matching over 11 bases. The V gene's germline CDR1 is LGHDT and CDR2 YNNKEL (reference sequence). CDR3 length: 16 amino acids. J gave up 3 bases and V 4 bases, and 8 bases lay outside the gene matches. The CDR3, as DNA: TGTGCCAGCAGCCCCGCCCTCCTAGCGGGAGGCTACGAGCAGTACTTC. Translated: CASSPALLAGGYEQYF.

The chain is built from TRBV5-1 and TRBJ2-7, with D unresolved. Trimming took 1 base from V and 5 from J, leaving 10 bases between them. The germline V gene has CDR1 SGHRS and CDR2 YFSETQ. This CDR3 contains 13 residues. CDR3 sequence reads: CASSLQGNHEQYF. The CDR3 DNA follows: TGCGCCAGCAGCTTGCAAGGTAACCACGAGCAGTACTTC.

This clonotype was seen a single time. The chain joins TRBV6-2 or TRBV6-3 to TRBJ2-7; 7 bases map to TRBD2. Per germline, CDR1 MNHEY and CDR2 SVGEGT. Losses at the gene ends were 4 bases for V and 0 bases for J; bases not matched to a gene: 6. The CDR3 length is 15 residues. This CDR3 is CASSSQGGSSYEQYF. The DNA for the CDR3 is TGTGCCAGCAGTTCCCAGGGAGGGAGCTCCTACGAGCAGTACTTC.

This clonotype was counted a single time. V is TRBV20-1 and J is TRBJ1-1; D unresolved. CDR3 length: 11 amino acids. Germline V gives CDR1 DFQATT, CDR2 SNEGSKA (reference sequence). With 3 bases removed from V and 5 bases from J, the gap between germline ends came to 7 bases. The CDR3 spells CSASSATEAFF. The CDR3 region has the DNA TGCAGTGCTAGTTCGGCTACTGAAGCTTTCTTT.

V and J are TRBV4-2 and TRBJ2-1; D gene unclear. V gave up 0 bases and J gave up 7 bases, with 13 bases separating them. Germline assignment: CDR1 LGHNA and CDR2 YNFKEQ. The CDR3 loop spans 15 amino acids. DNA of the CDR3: TGTGCCAGCAGCCAAGATTCAGGTAGTCTTAATGAGCAGTTCTTC. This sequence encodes CASSQDSGSLNEQFF.

Here the CDR3 reads CATSDSGQGLDTQYF. CDR3 in DNA: TGTGCCACCAGTGACTCGGGACAGGGGTTGGATACGCAGTATTTT. The V and J genes are TRBV24-1 and TRBJ2-3; 10 bases agree with TRBD1. This CDR3 region has 15 residues. V gave up 4 bases and J gave up 6 bases; unmatched junction bases: 6. Germline CDR1 is KGHDR and CDR2 is SFDVKD.

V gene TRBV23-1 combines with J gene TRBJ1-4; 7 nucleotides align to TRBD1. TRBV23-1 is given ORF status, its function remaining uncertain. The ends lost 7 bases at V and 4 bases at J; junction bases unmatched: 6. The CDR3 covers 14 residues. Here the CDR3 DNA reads TGCGCCAGCACCACCGGGACAGTTAATGAAAAACTGTTTTTT. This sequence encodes CASTTGTVNEKLFF.

DNA for the CDR3: TGTGCCGGTCGGAGCGTGGATACCTACGAGCAGTACTTC. Translation: CAGRSVDTYEQYF. The V gene is TRBV3-1, the J gene TRBJ2-7; no clear D gene. V was cut by 11 bases and J by 2 bases, with 16 bases left in between. Germline-derived CDR1 and CDR2 are LGHDT and YNNKEL (reference sequence). This CDR3 contains 13 residues.

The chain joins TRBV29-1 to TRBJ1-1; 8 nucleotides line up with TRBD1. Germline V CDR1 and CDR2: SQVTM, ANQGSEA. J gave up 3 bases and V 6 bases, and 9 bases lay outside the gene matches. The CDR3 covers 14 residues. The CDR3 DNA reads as TGCAGCGTGGTGGACAGGGCCGCGGACACTGAAGCTTTCTTT. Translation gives CSVVDRAADTEAFF. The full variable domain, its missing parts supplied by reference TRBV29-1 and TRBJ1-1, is SAVISQKPSRDICQRGTSLTIQCQVDSQVTMMFWYRQQPGQSLTLIATANQGSEATYESGFVIDKFPISRPNLTFSTLTVSNMSPEDSSIYLCSVVDRAADTEAFFGQGTRLTVV.